What follows are 12 T cell receptor beta chains derived from one specimen sequenced in a study of blood T cell repertoires in COVID-19. TCRdb's copy holds only in-frame clones and misses some; the assay was immunoSEQ multiplex PCR. Found here are roughly 65,000 clones, approximately 95% of them singletons; the top ten hold 2.9%. The specimen sequenced was peripheral blood. These receptor sequences come from a man aged 65-85 years with active COVID-19.

The genes are TRBV21-1 and TRBJ2-7; no check of the table's D call, TRBD1, against the DNA was made. TRBV21-1 is an annotated pseudogene. The CDR3 has 16 residues. CDR3 DNA: TGTGCCAGCAGCAAAGGGGGAACAGGGGGTTTTTACGAGCAGTACGTC. Residues: CASSKGGTGGFYEQYV.

The V call is TRBV9, the J call TRBJ2-7, with 12 positions matching TRBD2. This CDR3 is built from 14 residues. Germline V gene lookup returns CDR1 SGDLS and CDR2 YYNGEE. V lost 4 bases and J lost 4; bases outside the gene matches: 3. In nucleotides, the CDR3 is TGTGCCAGCAGCCCCGGGACTAGCGGGTACGAGCAGTACTTC. As protein: CASSPGTSGYEQYF. Together with reference TRBV9 and TRBJ2-7, the CDR3 gives the full variable domain: DSGVTQTPKHLITATGQRVTLRCSPRSGDLSVYWYQQSLDQGLQFLIQYYNGEERAKGNILERFSAQQFPDLHSELNLSSLELGDSALYFCASSPGTSGYEQYFGPGTRLTVT.

The sample holds one count of this clone. The rearrangement links TRBV2 to TRBJ2-1, with TRBD1 identical over 7 bases. V trimming: 8 bases; J trimming: 3 bases; junction bases outside the gene matches: 1. Germline lookup yields CDR1 SNHLY and CDR2 FYNNEI. The CDR3 runs to 12 residues. The CDR3 DNA sequence: TGTGCCAGCGGGACAGACTACAATGAGCAGTTCTTC. This codes for CASGTDYNEQFF.

This clone has just one count. The chain couples TRBV11-3 to TRBJ2-3; TRBD2 aligns across 7 bases. Per the germline V gene, CDR1 is SGHNT and CDR2 is YENEEA. CDR3 length: 15 amino acids. The V and J ends lost 2 bases and 5 bases, in that order; junction bases with no gene match: 7. The CDR3 loop reads CASSLNGLVEDTQYF. Here the CDR3 DNA reads TGTGCCAGCAGCTTAAACGGACTAGTTGAAGATACGCAGTATTTT.

J is TRBJ1-3 and V is TRBV10-3; D not resolved. This CDR3 comprises 15 residues. CDR1 is ENHRY and CDR2 is SYGVKD in the germline V gene. Trimming took off 8 bases at V and 0 bases at J, with 14 bases between the two ends. CDR3 amino acids: CAIRLAAYSGNTIYF. The CDR3 region has the DNA TGTGCCATCCGCCTTGCGGCATACTCTGGAAACACCATATATTTT.

The chain is built from TRBV5-8 and TRBJ2-5; 11 bases map to TRBD1. This CDR3 has 16 residues. Germline V gene data show CDR1 as SGHTS and CDR2 as YDEGEE. Trimming cost V 4 bases and J 5 bases; bases outside gene matches: 10. Here the CDR3 reads CASSRWTGGVGETQYF. CDR3 nucleotide sequence: TGTGCCAGCAGCAGGTGGACAGGGGGCGTAGGGGAGACCCAGTACTTC. Based on the CDR3 plus reference TRBV5-8 and TRBJ2-5, the full variable domain is EAGVTQSPTHLIKTRGQQATLRCSPISGHTSVYWYQQALGLGLQFLLWYDEGEERNRGNFPPRFSGRQFPNYSSELNVNALELEDSALYLCASSRWTGGVGETQYFGPGTRLLVL.

V gene TRBV7-9 combines with J gene TRBJ2-5; a weak D match, TRBD2 (5 bases). This CDR3 has 16 residues. Germline V gene sequence: CDR1 SEHNR, CDR2 FQNEAQ (reference sequence). V was pared by 4 bases and J by 5 bases, with 20 bases between. The chain's CDR3 is CASSSYPSVGSETQYF. The DNA for the CDR3 is TGTGCCAGCAGCTCATACCCCTCTGTGGGGAGCGAGACCCAGTACTTC.

The chain has TRBV20-1 and TRBJ2-1, with a possible D match to TRBD2 (7 bases). CDR1 DFQATT and CDR2 SNEGSKA come from the germline V gene (reference sequence). This CDR3 region has 17 residues. Trimming took 3 bases from V and 0 from J, leaving 18 bases between them. CDR3 in DNA: TGCAGTGCTAGTAACGTTGGGGCGGGGGCCTCCTACAATGAGCAGTTCTTC. It encodes CSASNVGAGASYNEQFF.

The V gene is TRBV12-5, the J gene TRBJ2-1, with D possibly matching TRBD2 (7 bases). The V gene's germline CDR1 is LGHNT and CDR2 FRNRAP. Trimming stripped 1 base from V and 6 bases from J, with 19 bases between. CDR3 length: 17 amino acids. CDR3 in DNA: TGTGCTAGTGGTTTGGAAGGGGGGGGTTTGTCTATCAATGAGCAGTTCTTC. Translated, it gives CASGLEGGGLSINEQFF.

The CDR3 coding sequence is TGTGCCAGCAGCATCGCCACATACAATGAGCAGTTCTTC. As protein: CASSIATYNEQFF. The chain uses TRBV7-9 and TRBJ2-1; D is uncertain. Germline CDR1 is SEHNR and CDR2 is FQNEAQ (reference sequence). The CDR3 spans 13 residues. V was cut by 5 bases and J by 4 bases, with 9 bases left in between.

This clone was seen only once. This chain connects TRBV9 to TRBJ2-3; possibly TRBD2 for D (6 bases). V lost 0 bases to trimming and J lost 4 bases, with 12 bases between them. Germline CDR1 and CDR2: SGDLS and YYNGEE. The CDR3 spans 15 residues. The CDR3 sequence is CASSVGGTLPDTQYF. The CDR3 nucleotides read TGTGCCAGCAGCGTAGGCGGGACGCTACCAGATACGCAGTATTTT.

Written as DNA, the CDR3 is TGTGCCAGCAGTTTCCCCGCGGGTCTCACAGATACGCAGTATTTT. Translating it yields CASSFPAGLTDTQYF. This chain connects TRBV6-2 or TRBV6-3 to TRBJ2-3; TRBD2 is a possible D gene (5 bases). This CDR3 contains 15 residues. CDR1 is MNHEY, CDR2 SVGEGT, per germline. V lost 4 bases, J lost 2 bases, and 13 bases lay in between.